This record concerns one T cell receptor (beta chain) sequence. Its antigen remains unidentified. The CDR3 totals 15 residues. V lost 1 base, J lost 4 bases, and 5 bases stayed unmatched. Germline assignment: CDR1 GTSNPN and CDR2 SVGIG (reference sequence). The data are from a study of OX40 agonist ivuxolimab in advanced cancers. Across the whole study: The dose-escalation cohort had hepatocellular carcinoma, melanoma, renal cell or head and neck cancer. Study outcomes and limitations: On average, CD8+ T cells showed a greater number of expanded clones than CD4+.

Clones were read by immunoSEQ multiplex PCR, and TCRdb kept only the in-frame ones, dropping some. The top ten hold more than 0.25% of the sample, which has roughly 100,000 clones, more than 75% seen once. This TCR derives from an adult with an advanced solid tumor such as melanoma, head and neck, liver or kidney cancer. This rearrangement joins TRBV30 to TRBJ1-3, with TRBD1 identical over 9 bases. The source material was CD4+ or CD8+ T cells sorted from blood, sampled in a trial of the OX40 agonist ivuxolimab. The CDR3 loop is CAWSAPGTGGNTIYF. CDR3 in DNA: TGTGCCTGGAGTGCCCCCGGGACAGGGGGAAACACCATATATTTT.